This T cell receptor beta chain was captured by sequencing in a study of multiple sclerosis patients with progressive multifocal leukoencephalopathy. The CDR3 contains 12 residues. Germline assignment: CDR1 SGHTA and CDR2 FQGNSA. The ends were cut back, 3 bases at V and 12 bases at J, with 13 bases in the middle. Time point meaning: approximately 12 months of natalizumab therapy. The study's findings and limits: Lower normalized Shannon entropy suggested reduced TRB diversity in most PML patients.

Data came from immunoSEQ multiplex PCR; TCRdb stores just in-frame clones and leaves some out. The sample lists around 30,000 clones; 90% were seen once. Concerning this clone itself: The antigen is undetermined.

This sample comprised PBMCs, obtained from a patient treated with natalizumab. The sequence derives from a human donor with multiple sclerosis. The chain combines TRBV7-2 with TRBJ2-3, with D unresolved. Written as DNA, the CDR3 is TGTGCCAGCAGCTTTAACGATTATCCACAGTATTTT. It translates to CASSFNDYPQYF.